This TCR beta chain was documented in a study of cytomegalovirus exposure and HLA in healthy donors. Use of 60 Vbeta and 13 Jbeta primers characterized the PCR. Profiled with immunoSEQ multiplex PCR; TCRdb holds only in-frame clones, not every one. The sample yields about 120,000 clones, 65% to 90% seen once. Losses at the gene ends were 8 bases for V and 4 bases for J; bases not matched to a gene: 9. Per the germline V gene, CDR1 is SNHLY and CDR2 is FYNNEI. The CDR3 runs 14 residues. This sequence joins TRBV2 and TRBJ2-3; 7 positions agree with TRBD2. The sequence derives from a male donor in good health and CMV-seropositive. Sample: PBMCs. CDR3 protein: CASGGGGGADTQYF. CDR3 in DNA: TGTGCCAGCGGGGGGGGAGGCGGGGCAGATACGCAGTATTTT.